Presented here are 21 T cell receptor beta chains from one specimen sequenced in a study of shared clonotypes between healthy human individuals. Libraries were prepared by immunoSEQ multiplex PCR; TCRdb keeps only in-frame clonotypes and omits some of them. The sample includes about 2.3 million clones, 92% of them seen just once. Sequenced input: naive CD4+ T cells from PBMCs. The subset was: CD45RA+ positively selected. These receptors were obtained from a man aged 18 to 30 in good health. Some clones in this sample may be carry-over from other donors' samples.

The genes are TRBV5-1 and TRBJ1-3; TRBD1 is a possible D gene (5 bases). Germline V gives CDR1 SGHRS, CDR2 YFSETQ. The CDR3 loop spans 15 amino acids. The ends were cut back, 4 bases at V and 0 bases at J, with 11 bases in the middle. The CDR3 sequence is CASSLDSRSGNTIYF. The DNA for the CDR3 is TGCGCCAGCAGCCTTGACAGTCGCTCTGGAAACACCATATATTTT.

The gene calls are TRBV4-3 and TRBJ2-7; no reliable D call. Germline V gene lookup returns CDR1 LGHNA and CDR2 YSLEER. V was trimmed by 0 bases and J by 0 bases, leaving 6 bases between them. The CDR3 extends over 14 amino acids. CDR3 nucleotides: TGCGCCAGCAGCCAAGACTACCGCTCCTACGAGCAGTACTTC. Amino acids: CASSQDYRSYEQYF.

The rearrangement links TRBV5-8 to TRBJ1-1; 7 bases agree with TRBD1. The V segment lost 0 bases and the J segment 2 bases; nucleotides outside the gene matches: 1. The V gene's germline CDR1 is SGHTS and CDR2 YDEGEE. The CDR3 consists of 14 residues. The CDR3 is CASSLDRGNTEAFF. DNA for the CDR3: TGTGCCAGCAGCTTGGACAGGGGAAACACTGAAGCTTTCTTT.

This clone came up a few times. Germline and junction disagree at one end, which may indicate a read error. The chain couples TRBV19 to TRBJ1-1, with 7 bases fitting TRBD1. Germline V lookup: CDR1 LNHDA, CDR2 SQIVND (reference sequence). The CDR3 has 13 residues. The CDR3 sequence: CASSISGNPGTAF. The CDR3 DNA reads TGTGCCAGTAGTATTTCTGGGAACCCCGGGACAGCTTTT.

This clone was seen only once. The rearrangement uses TRBV28 and TRBJ2-1, with 7 positions matching TRBD2. This CDR3 region has 15 residues. Trimming at V came to 7 bases and at J to 3 bases, leaving 9 bases not matched to a gene. Germline V gene data show CDR1 as MDHEN and CDR2 as SYDVKM. This chain's CDR3 is CASTLRLADYNEQFF. DNA of the CDR3: TGTGCCAGCACTCTAAGGCTAGCGGACTACAATGAGCAGTTCTTC. Combining the CDR3 with reference TRBV28 and TRBJ2-1 gives the whole variable domain DVKVTQSSRYLVKRTGEKVFLECVQDMDHENMFWYRQDPGLGLRLIYFSYDVKMKEKGDIPEGYSVSREKKERFSLILESASTNQTSMYLCASTLRLADYNEQFFGPGTRLTVL.

The V call is TRBV4-2, the J call TRBJ2-5; D perhaps matches TRBD2 (6 bases). Trimming pared 5 bases from V and 5 bases from J, leaving 21 bases between. The CDR3 contains 16 residues. Germline assignment: CDR1 LGHNA and CDR2 YNFKEQ. The DNA for the CDR3 is TGTGCCAGCAGCAACAATGGAGGAGGGGCTGGGGAGACCCAGTACTTC. Its translation is CASSNNGGGAGETQYF.

This chain uses TRBV28 with TRBJ1-5, with D perhaps matching TRBD1 (6 bases). The CDR3 totals 15 residues. Germline lookup yields CDR1 MDHEN and CDR2 SYDVKM. V gave up 6 bases and J gave up 6 bases, with 18 bases separating them. The CDR3 DNA reads as TGTGCCAGCAGCCCAAGGGATGGGGGCTTTCAGCCCCAGCATTTT. It yields the protein CASSPRDGGFQPQHF.

The rearrangement uses TRBV9 and TRBJ2-7, with 12 bases identical to TRBD2. The length of the CDR3 is 19 residues. The germline gives CDR1 SGDLS, CDR2 YYNGEE. J lost 2 bases, V lost 3 bases, and 15 bases had no gene match. The CDR3 loop is CASSGNREKGLAGPYEQYF. DNA for the CDR3: TGTGCCAGCAGCGGTAACCGGGAGAAAGGACTAGCGGGACCCTACGAGCAGTACTTC.

The V call is TRBV11-3, the J call TRBJ2-1, with D unclear. The germline CDR1 and CDR2 sequences are SGHNT and YENEEA. The CDR3 has 15 amino acids. V was shortened by 5 bases and J by 3 bases, with 14 bases between the two germline ends. The CDR3 bases are TGTGCCAGCAGCGTAGGCATCGGAAGCTACAATGAGCAGTTCTTC. Its protein is CASSVGIGSYNEQFF.

V is TRBV10-3 and J is TRBJ1-1, with D unclear. The CDR3 consists of 14 residues. The germline V gene encodes CDR1 ENHRY and CDR2 SYGVKD. V lost 7 bases to trimming and J lost 2 bases, with 14 bases between them. The CDR3 coding sequence is TGTGCCATCACCGACCCGACAAGAAACACTGAAGCTTTCTTT. It encodes CAITDPTRNTEAFF.

The chain employs TRBV18 and TRBJ1-1; unclear D gene. V dropped 8 bases and J dropped 0 bases, with 13 bases sitting between them. Germline lookup yields CDR1 KGHSH and CDR2 LQKENI. This CDR3 has 14 residues. CDR3 coding DNA: TGTGCCAGCGCACTAAGTGGGATGAACACTGAAGCTTTCTTT. Protein product: CASALSGMNTEAFF.

This clone has a single count. V is TRBV6-5 and J is TRBJ2-7; 7 nucleotides agree with TRBD1. The V segment lost 10 bases and the J segment 0 bases; nucleotides outside the gene matches: 9. The CDR3 has 14 amino acids. Looked up from germline, CDR1 is MNHEY and CDR2 is SVGAGI. The CDR3 is CATWTRGSSYEQYF. CDR3 bases: TGTGCCACCTGGACCAGGGGGAGCTCCTACGAGCAGTACTTC.

The rearrangement joins TRBV7-6 to TRBJ2-5, with D possibly being TRBD2 (5 bases). There are 15 residues in the CDR3. V lost 5 bases, J lost 4 bases, and 17 bases lay in between. Germline values: CDR1 SGHVS, CDR2 FNYEAQ. The CDR3 spells CASSQRSSSLETQYF. CDR3 bases: TGTGCCAGCAGCCAAAGATCCTCTAGCCTAGAGACCCAGTACTTC.

V gene TRBV5-1 combines with J gene TRBJ2-7; D perhaps matches TRBD1 (5 bases). CDR1 SGHRS and CDR2 YFSETQ come from the germline V gene. This CDR3 has 14 amino acids. V lost 4 bases and J 0 bases, leaving 11 bases between the germline ends. CDR3: CASSEQGISYEQYF. The CDR3 nucleotides read TGCGCCAGCAGCGAGCAGGGTATCTCCTACGAGCAGTACTTC.

The rearrangement uses TRBV5-1 and TRBJ1-3; 8 bases fit TRBD1. Losses at the gene ends were 1 base for V and 6 bases for J; bases not matched to a gene: 21. This CDR3 is built from 20 residues. Germline CDR1 is SGHRS and CDR2 is YFSETQ. The DNA of the CDR3 is TGCGCCAGCAGCTTGTTCGGGCCCCGGGGGACAGGTTTTCCACCAAACACCATATATTTT. It translates to CASSLFGPRGTGFPPNTIYF.

For this clone: This specimen includes other DNA sequences encoding the same CDR3. The V and J genes are TRBV28 and TRBJ1-5; 7 bases match TRBD1. This CDR3 is built from 13 residues. Losses at the gene ends were 5 bases for V and 4 bases for J; bases not matched to a gene: 2. Germline CDR1 is MDHEN and CDR2 is SYDVKM. The CDR3 loop reads CASSRQGNQPQHF. CDR3 bases: TGTGCCAGCAGTCGACAGGGAAATCAGCCCCAGCATTTT.

In the case of this clone: The sample holds other DNA sequences that translate to the same CDR3. CDR3 sequence (DNA): TGTGCCAGCTCACCATTAGCGGGAGTCCAAGAGACCCAGTACTTC. This gives the protein CASSPLAGVQETQYF. The rearrangement uses TRBV18 and TRBJ2-5, with 9 positions matching TRBD2. V lost 2 bases to trimming and J lost 1 base; unmatched junction nucleotides: 2. Germline V gene sequence: CDR1 KGHSH, CDR2 LQKENI. The CDR3 is 15 amino acids.

This clone was detected a few times. The chain is built from TRBV29-1 and TRBJ1-1; the D is unclear. The germline V gene has CDR1 SQVTM and CDR2 ANQGSEA. V dropped 6 bases and J dropped 0 bases, with 14 bases sitting between them. This CDR3 is built from 14 residues. CDR3 coding DNA: TGCAGCGTAATGGCGTTGATCATGAACACTGAAGCTTTCTTT. The encoded protein is CSVMALIMNTEAFF.

The V gene is TRBV19, the J gene TRBJ1-1; D is unclear. The V end lost 9 bases, the J end lost 0 bases, and 14 bases lay between the germline ends. The CDR3 consists of 14 residues. CDR1 is LNHDA, CDR2 SQIVND, per germline (reference sequence). The CDR3 coding sequence is TGTGCCAGCCACAAGCAGAACATGAACACTGAAGCTTTCTTT. Translation: CASHKQNMNTEAFF.

The chain couples TRBV9 to TRBJ2-2; D may be TRBD2 (6 bases). Deletions cut 2 bases from V and 7 bases from J, with 18 bases between. Looked up from germline, CDR1 is SGDLS and CDR2 is YYNGEE. The CDR3 has 16 residues. CDR3 residues: CASSVEWREQGGELFF. Here the CDR3 DNA reads TGTGCCAGCAGCGTTGAATGGAGGGAGCAGGGCGGGGAGCTGTTTTTT. Together with reference TRBV9 and TRBJ2-2, the CDR3 gives the full variable domain: DSGVTQTPKHLITATGQRVTLRCSPRSGDLSVYWYQQSLDQGLQFLIQYYNGEERAKGNILERFSAQQFPDLHSELNLSSLELGDSALYFCASSVEWREQGGELFFGEGSRLTVL.

This chain connects TRBV27 to TRBJ2-7; a weak D match, TRBD1 (6 bases). Trimming cost V 3 bases and J 3 bases, with 12 bases left between them. CDR1 MNHEY and CDR2 SMNVEV come from the germline V gene (reference sequence). This CDR3 is 14 amino acids long. The CDR3 spells CASSFRPGHYEQYF. The CDR3, as DNA: TGTGCCAGCAGTTTCCGCCCGGGACACTACGAGCAGTACTTC.